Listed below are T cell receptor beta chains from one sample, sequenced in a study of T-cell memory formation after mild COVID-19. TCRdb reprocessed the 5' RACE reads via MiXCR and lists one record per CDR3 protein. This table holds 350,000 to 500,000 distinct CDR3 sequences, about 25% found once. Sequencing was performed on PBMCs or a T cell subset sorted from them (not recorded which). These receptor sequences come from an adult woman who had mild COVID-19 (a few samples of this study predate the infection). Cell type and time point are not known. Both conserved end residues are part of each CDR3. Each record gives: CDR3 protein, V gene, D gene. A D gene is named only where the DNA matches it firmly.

CSAWGTSPNEQFF | TRBV20-1 | TRBD2
CASSSAGVTDTQYF | TRBV7-9 | .
CSVLVETGAYEQYF | TRBV29-1 | TRBD1
CASSDGGTYEQYF | TRBV5-1 | TRBD2
CASSQAPGLEKTQYF | TRBV6-6 | TRBD2
CASSYYLAGGALHNEQFF | TRBV6-5 | TRBD2
CATSGVGYGEQYF | TRBV24-1 | .
CASSSSMNGGATDEQFF | TRBV7-9 | TRBD2
CASSLDVGRLYTEAFF | TRBV11-2 | .
CASSGGLAEWEQFF | TRBV19 | TRBD2
CASSGGQFPSYEQYF | TRBV12-3/TRBV12-4 | .
CASSQAREAPYEQYF | TRBV4-2 | TRBD2
CASISKRGLAGELGNTGELFF | TRBV7-9 | .
CAISEPGVNTEAFF | TRBV10-3 | .
CASSYSTSLSNEQFF | TRBV6-5 | .
CASNDPGGGETQYF | TRBV5-1 | TRBD2
CASRAKDLGGTGELFF | TRBV7-6 | .
CAWTGRGHEQYF | TRBV30 | TRBD1
CASSLTPGDNEQFF | TRBV7-6 | .
CASSHEQGNQPQHF | TRBV4-1 | .
CASSPRDSLNTEAFF | TRBV7-8 | TRBD1
CASSSLGDSYNEQFF | TRBV7-3 | .
CASSLGLPLHF | TRBV12-3/TRBV12-4 | .
CASSLEAVGPLAEQYF | TRBV5-1 | .
CASSSGLSSGTEAFF | TRBV18 | .
CASSPSSGTNEQFF | TRBV14 | TRBD2
CASSPGFPNTGELFF | TRBV5-1 | .
CASSQAVTLSQDTQYF | TRBV4-1 | .
CSAWAGQSHTEAFF | TRBV20-1 | .
CASTTKVGAANTGELFF | TRBV9 | .
CASTPGRGNTEAFF | TRBV19 | .
CASSLVGGRSYEQYF | TRBV5-1 | TRBD2
CASSSILGLTIEQYF | TRBV7-9 | .
CASSLAGGRREQFF | TRBV27 | TRBD2
CASSSTGLGEAFF | TRBV7-8 | TRBD1
CASSLGSLYMDNEQFF | TRBV7-9 | .
CASSLVGIPPSTEAFF | TRBV5-1 | .
CASSYSPGLVIDEQFF | TRBV6-5 | .
CASSSVGQGITDTQYF | TRBV5-1 | TRBD1
CASSNFPEQFF | TRBV19 | .
CASSFRGGNQPQHF | TRBV6-5 | .
CATSDLVPSDEPGAGELFF | TRBV24-1 | .
CASSLEGLAGRYSNTGELFF | TRBV7-9 | TRBD2
CSATTGKGYGHTF | TRBV20-1 | .
CSASGGPSTDTQYF | TRBV29-1 | .
CSARDRGPVGEPQHF | TRBV20-1 | .
CASSGGLGREQYF | TRBV9 | .